The present T cell receptor beta chain was sequenced within a study of T cells in localized non-small cell lung cancer. TCRdb's table, derived via immunoSEQ multiplex PCR, lists solely in-frame clones and lacks some. The sample includes just under 30,000 clones, 70% to 90% of them seen just once. V was clipped by 2 bases and J by 5 bases, with 13 bases between them. The CDR3 spans 14 residues. CDR1 and CDR2 from the germline V gene are SGHNT and YYREEE (reference sequence). This clonotype was obtained from a woman aged 35 to 70 with stage I lung adenocarcinoma. The V and J genes are TRBV5-4 and TRBJ2-5, with D perhaps TRBD2 (6 bases). This specimen was peripheral blood, taken before any cancer treatment. The CDR3 protein is CASSLMGGGETQYF. Written as DNA, the CDR3 is TGTGCCAGCAGCTTAATGGGAGGAGGGGAGACCCAGTACTTC.